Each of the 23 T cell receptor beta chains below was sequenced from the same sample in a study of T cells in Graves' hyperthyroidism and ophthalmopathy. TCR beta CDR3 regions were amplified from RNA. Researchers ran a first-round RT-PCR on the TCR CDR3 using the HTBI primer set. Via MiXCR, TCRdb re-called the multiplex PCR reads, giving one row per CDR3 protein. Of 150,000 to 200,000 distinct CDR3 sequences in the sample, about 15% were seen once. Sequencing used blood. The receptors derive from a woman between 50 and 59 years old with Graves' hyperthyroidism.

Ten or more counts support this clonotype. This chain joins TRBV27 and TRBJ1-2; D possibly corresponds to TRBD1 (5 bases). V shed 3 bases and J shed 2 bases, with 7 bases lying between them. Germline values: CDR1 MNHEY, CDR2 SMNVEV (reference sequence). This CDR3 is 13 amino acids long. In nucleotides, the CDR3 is TGTGCCAGCAGTTTTCGGGGGAACTATGGCTACACCTTC. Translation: CASSFRGNYGYTF.

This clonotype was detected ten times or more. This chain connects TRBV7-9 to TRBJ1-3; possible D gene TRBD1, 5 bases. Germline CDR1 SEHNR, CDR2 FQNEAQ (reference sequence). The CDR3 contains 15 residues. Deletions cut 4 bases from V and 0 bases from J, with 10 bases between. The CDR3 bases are TGTGCCAGCAGCTCAGACAGCAACTCTGGAAACACCATATATTTT. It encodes CASSSDSNSGNTIYF. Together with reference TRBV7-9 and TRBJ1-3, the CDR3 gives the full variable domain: DTGVSQNPRHKITKRGQNVTFRCDPISEHNRLYWYRQTLGQGPEFLTYFQNEAQLEKSRLLSDRFSAERPKGSFSTLEIQRTEQGDSAMYLCASSSDSNSGNTIYFGEGSWLTVV.

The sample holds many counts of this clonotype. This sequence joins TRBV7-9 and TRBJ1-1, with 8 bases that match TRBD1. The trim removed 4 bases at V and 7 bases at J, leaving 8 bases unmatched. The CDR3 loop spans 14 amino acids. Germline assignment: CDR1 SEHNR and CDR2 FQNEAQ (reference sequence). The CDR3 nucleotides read TGTGCCAGCAGCTCTGACAGGGGTGATAATGAAGCTTTCTTT. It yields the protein CASSSDRGDNEAFF.

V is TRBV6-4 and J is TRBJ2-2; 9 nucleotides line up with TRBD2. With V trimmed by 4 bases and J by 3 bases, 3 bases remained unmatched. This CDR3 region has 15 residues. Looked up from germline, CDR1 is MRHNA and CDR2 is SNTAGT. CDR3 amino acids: CASSAASGDTGELFF. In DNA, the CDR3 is TGTGCCAGCAGTGCGGCTAGCGGGGACACCGGGGAGCTGTTTTTT.

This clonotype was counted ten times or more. The CDR3 here is CASSLIDSTDTQYF. As DNA, the CDR3 is TGTGCCAGCAGCTTAATCGACAGCACAGATACGCAGTATTTT. V usage is TRBV7-3 and J usage is TRBJ2-3; D is unclear. The CDR3 covers 14 residues. The germline V and J ends were trimmed by 1 base and 0 bases, with 5 bases remaining between them. Germline assignment: CDR1 SGHTA and CDR2 FQGTGA.

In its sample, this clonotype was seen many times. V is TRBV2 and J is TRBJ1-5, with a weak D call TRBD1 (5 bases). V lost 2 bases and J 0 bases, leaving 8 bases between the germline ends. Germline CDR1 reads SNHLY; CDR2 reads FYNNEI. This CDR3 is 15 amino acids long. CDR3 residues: CASSERQFSNQPQHF. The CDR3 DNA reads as TGTGCCAGCAGTGAAAGACAGTTTAGCAATCAGCCCCAGCATTTT.

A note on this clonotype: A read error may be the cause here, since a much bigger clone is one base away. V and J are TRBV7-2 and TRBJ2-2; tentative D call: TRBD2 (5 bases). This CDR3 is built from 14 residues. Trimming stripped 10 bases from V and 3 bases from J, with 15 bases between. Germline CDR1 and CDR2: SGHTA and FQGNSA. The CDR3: CANTGGRDTGELFF. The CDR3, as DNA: TGTGCCAACACCGGTGGGAGAGACACCGGGGAGCTGTTTTTT.

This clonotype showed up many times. The CDR3 DNA is TGTGCCAGCAGTTTCGGCCCAGGGTGGACTAATGAAAAACTGTTTTTT. It codes for CASSFGPGWTNEKLFF. This rearrangement joins TRBV27 to TRBJ1-4, with D possibly matching TRBD1 (5 bases). Trimming pared 3 bases from V and 2 bases from J, leaving 13 bases between. The CDR3 covers 16 residues. CDR1 is MNHEY and CDR2 is SMNVEV in the germline V gene (reference sequence).

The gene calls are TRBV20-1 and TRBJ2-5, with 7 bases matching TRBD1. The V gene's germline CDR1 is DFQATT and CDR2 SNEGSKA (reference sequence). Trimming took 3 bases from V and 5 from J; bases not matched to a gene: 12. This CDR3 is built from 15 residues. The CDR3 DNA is TGCAGTGCTAGCCCGATACTACAGGGGTCCGAGACCCAGTACTTC. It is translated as CSASPILQGSETQYF.

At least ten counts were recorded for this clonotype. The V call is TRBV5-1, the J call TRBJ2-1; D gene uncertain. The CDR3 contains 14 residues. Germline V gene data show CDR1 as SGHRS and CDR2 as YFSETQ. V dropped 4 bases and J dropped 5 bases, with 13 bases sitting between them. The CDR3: CASSTRRPDNEQFF. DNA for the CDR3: TGCGCCAGCAGCACCCGTCGGCCGGACAATGAGCAGTTCTTC.

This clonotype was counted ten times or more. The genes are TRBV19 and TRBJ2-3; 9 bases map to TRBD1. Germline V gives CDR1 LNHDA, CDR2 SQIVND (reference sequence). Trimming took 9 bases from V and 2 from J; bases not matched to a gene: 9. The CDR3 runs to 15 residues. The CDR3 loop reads CASSPRDRVTDTQYF. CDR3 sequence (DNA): TGTGCCAGCAGCCCCCGGGACAGGGTCACAGATACGCAGTATTTT.

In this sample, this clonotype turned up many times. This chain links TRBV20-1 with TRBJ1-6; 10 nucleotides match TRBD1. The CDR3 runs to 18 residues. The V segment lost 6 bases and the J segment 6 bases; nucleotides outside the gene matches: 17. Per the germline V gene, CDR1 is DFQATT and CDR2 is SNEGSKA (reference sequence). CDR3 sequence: CSARLHQPGTGVNSPLHF. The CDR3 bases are TGCAGTGCCCGCCTGCACCAACCCGGGACAGGGGTTAATTCACCCCTCCACTTT.

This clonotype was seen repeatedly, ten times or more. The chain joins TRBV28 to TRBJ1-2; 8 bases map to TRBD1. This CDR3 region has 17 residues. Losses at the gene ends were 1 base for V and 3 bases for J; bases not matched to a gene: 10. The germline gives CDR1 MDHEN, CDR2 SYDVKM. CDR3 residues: CASSLSPPRTGYYGYTF. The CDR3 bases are TGTGCCAGCAGTTTATCCCCTCCTCGGACAGGGTACTATGGCTACACCTTC.

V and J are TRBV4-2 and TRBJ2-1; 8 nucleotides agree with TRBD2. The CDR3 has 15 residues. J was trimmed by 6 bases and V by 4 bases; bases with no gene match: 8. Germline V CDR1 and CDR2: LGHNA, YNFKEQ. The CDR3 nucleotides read TGTGCCAGCAGCCTCGGACTAGCCCTAGCCAATGAGCAGTTCTTC. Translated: CASSLGLALANEQFF.

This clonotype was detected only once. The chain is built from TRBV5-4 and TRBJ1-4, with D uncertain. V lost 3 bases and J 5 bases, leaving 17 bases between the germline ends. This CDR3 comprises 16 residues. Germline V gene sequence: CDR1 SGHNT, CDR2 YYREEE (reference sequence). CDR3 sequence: CASSSGQRRRNEKLFF. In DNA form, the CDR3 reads TGTGCCAGCAGCTCTGGGCAGCGGAGGAGGAATGAAAAACTGTTTTTT.

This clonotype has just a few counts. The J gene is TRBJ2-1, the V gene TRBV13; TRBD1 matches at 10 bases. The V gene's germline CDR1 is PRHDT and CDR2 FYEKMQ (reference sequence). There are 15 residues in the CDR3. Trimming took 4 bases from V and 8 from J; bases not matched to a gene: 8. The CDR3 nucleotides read TGTGCCAGCAGCTACCGACAGGGGGCGAGGGATGAGCAGTTCTTC. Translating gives CASSYRQGARDEQFF.

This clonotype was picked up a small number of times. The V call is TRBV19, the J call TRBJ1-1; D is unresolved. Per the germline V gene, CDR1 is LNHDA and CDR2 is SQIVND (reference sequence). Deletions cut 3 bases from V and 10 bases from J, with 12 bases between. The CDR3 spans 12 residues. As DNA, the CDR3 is TGTGCCAGTAGTATTCCGATCCTAGGAGCTTTCTTT. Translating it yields CASSIPILGAFF.

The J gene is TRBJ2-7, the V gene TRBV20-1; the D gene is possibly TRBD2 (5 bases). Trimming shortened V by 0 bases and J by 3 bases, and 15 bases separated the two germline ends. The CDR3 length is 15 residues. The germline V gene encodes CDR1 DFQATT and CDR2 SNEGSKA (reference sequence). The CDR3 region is CSARDYEGLDYEQYF. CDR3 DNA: TGCAGTGCTAGAGATTATGAGGGATTGGACTACGAGCAGTACTTC.

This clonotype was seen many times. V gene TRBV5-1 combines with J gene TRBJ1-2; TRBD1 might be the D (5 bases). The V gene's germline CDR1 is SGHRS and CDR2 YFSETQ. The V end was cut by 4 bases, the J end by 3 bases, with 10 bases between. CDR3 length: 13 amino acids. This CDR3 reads CASSTQGDYGYTF. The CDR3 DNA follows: TGCGCCAGCAGCACACAAGGGGACTATGGCTACACCTTC.

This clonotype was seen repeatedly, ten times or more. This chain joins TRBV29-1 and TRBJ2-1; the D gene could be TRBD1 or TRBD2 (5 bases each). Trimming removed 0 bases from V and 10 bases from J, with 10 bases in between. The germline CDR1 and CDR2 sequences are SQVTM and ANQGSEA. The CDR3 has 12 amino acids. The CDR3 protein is CSVEDNGAEQFF. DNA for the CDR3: TGCAGCGTTGAAGATAACGGGGCCGAGCAGTTCTTC.

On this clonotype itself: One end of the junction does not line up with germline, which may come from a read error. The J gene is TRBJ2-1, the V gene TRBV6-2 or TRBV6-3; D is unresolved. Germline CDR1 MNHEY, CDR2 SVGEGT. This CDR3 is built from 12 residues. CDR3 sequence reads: CASRQRGNEQSF. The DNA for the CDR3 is TGTGCCAGCAGACAGCGAGGCAATGAGCAGTCCTTC.

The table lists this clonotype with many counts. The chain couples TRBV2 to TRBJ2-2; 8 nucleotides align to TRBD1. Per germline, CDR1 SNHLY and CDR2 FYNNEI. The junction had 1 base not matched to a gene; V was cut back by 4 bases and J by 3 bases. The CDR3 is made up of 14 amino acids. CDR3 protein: CASSGQGYTGELFF. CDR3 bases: TGTGCCAGCAGTGGACAGGGGTACACCGGGGAGCTGTTTTTT.

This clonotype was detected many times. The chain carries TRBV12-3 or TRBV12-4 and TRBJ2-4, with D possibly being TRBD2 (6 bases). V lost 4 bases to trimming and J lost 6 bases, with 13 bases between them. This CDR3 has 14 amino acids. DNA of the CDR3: TGTGCCAGCAGTTCCGGGGGAGCGGCAAACATTCAGTACTTC. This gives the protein CASSSGGAANIQYF.